One and the same sample provided the 21 T cell receptor beta chains below, sequenced in a study of blood T cells in healthy people across ages. It was with a sample-barcoded 5' primer and a J-beta primer mix that a second PCR of roughly 7 to 12 cycles was run. Via MiXCR, TCRdb re-called the 5' RACE reads, giving one row per CDR3 protein. The sample yields some 920,000 distinct CDR3 sequences, roughly 50% seen once. The specimen was blood. These receptors were collected from an older woman in good health.

This clonotype was detected a few times. CDR3 amino acids: CSDRQGTDTQYF. The CDR3 nucleotides are TGCAGCGACCGACAGGGCACAGATACGCAGTATTTT. The chain has TRBV29-1 and TRBJ2-3, with D maybe TRBD1 (6 bases). V shed 7 bases and J shed 1 base, with 9 bases lying between them. Germline assignment: CDR1 SQVTM and CDR2 ANQGSEA. The CDR3 length is 12 residues.

This chain connects TRBV6-1 to TRBJ2-7, with D tentatively TRBD1 or TRBD2 (5 bases each). Germline values: CDR1 MNHNS, CDR2 SASEGT. The V end lost 6 bases, the J end lost 0 bases, and 18 bases lay between the germline ends. The CDR3 spans 16 residues. The CDR3: CASRKYRDASSYEQYF. In nucleotides, the CDR3 is TGTGCCAGCAGAAAATACCGGGACGCAAGCTCCTACGAGCAGTACTTC.

This clonotype was seen more than once but under ten times. The chain employs TRBV2 and TRBJ1-5; D possibly corresponds to TRBD1 (6 bases). The V and J ends lost 1 base and 6 bases respectively, with 13 bases between them. The CDR3 runs 15 residues. Germline values: CDR1 SNHLY, CDR2 FYNNEI. The CDR3 here is CASSEERGLGQPQHF. DNA of the CDR3: TGTGCCAGCAGTGAAGAGAGGGGGTTGGGTCAGCCCCAGCATTTT.

The V gene is TRBV21-1, the J gene TRBJ1-5. TRBV21-1 is a pseudogene. The CDR3 has 10 amino acids. The DNA for the CDR3 is TGTGCCAGCAGGGTAATGGCCCAGCATTTT. It yields the protein CASRVMAQHF.

J is TRBJ2-7 and V is TRBV7-9; TRBD2 matches at 15 bases. The J call may be incorrect, as the DNA end agrees better with TRBJ2-1. Germline lookup yields CDR1 SEHNR and CDR2 FQNEAQ (reference sequence). This CDR3 comprises 15 residues. Written as DNA, the CDR3 is TGTGCCAGCAGGTCCGGGACTAGCGGGAGGTGGGAGCAGTTCTTC. This gives the protein CASRSGTSGRWEQFF.

This clonotype has just a few counts. The chain combines TRBV12-3 or TRBV12-4 with TRBJ2-3, with D perhaps TRBD1 or TRBD2 (5 bases each). The CDR3 length is 15 residues. V was cut by 4 bases and J by 6 bases, with 17 bases left in between. CDR3 nucleotides: TGTGCCAGCAGTTGGGGACCGAAAAGGCGCGATACGCAGTATTTT. Its protein is CASSWGPKRRDTQYF.

This chain uses TRBV6-6 with TRBJ2-6, with unresolved D. V lost 6 bases and J 0 bases, leaving 12 bases between the germline ends. Germline V gives CDR1 MNHNY, CDR2 SVGAGI (reference sequence). The CDR3 is 16 residues long. The CDR3, as DNA: TGTGCCAGCAGCTATCAGACCAACTCTGGGGCCAACGTCCTGACTTTC. It yields the protein CASSYQTNSGANVLTF.

The CDR3 DNA sequence: TGTGCCAGCAACTTTCAGGGTTTTGGTGGCTACACCTTC. Its translation is CASNFQGFGGYTF. The chain joins TRBV28 to TRBJ1-2, with a tentative D call TRBD1 (5 bases). Between the trimmed V and J ends, which lost 7 bases and 7 bases, there was a span of 16 bases. The CDR3 is 13 amino acids. Germline V gene sequence: CDR1 MDHEN, CDR2 SYDVKM.

The genes are TRBV7-2 and TRBJ1-1; possible D gene TRBD1, 5 bases. CDR3 length: 15 residues. With 0 bases removed from V and 3 bases from J, the gap between germline ends came to 11 bases. Germline V CDR1 and CDR2: SGHTA, FQGNSA. CDR3 amino acids: CASSLALGGHTEAFF. The CDR3 region has the DNA TGTGCCAGCAGCTTAGCGCTTGGGGGTCACACTGAAGCTTTCTTT.

In this sample, this clonotype turned up a few times. The genes are TRBV7-2 and TRBJ2-3; TRBD1 might be the D (7 bases). CDR3 length: 16 amino acids. Trimming pared 5 bases from V and 1 base from J, leaving 16 bases between. CDR1 and CDR2 from the germline V gene are SGHTA and FQGNSA. The CDR3 sequence is CASSTSTGEGTDTQYF. The CDR3 region has the DNA TGTGCCAGCAGCACCTCCACAGGGGAGGGCACAGATACGCAGTATTTT.

This clonotype was observed a few times. The chain combines TRBV7-9 with TRBJ1-1; a possible D gene is TRBD1 (5 bases). Germline loops: CDR1 SEHNR, CDR2 FQNEAQ (reference sequence). Trimming pared 0 bases from V and 4 bases from J, leaving 21 bases between. The CDR3 is made up of 18 amino acids. The CDR3 reads CASSLAIGGNDRGTEAFF. CDR3 coding DNA: TGTGCCAGCAGCTTAGCAATTGGGGGTAATGATCGGGGCACTGAAGCTTTCTTT.

Points on this clonotype: A single base separates this from a much larger clone, so it may be a read error. The chain joins TRBV24-1 to TRBJ2-1, with D unresolved. Trimming took 4 bases from V and 7 from J, leaving 13 bases between them. This CDR3 comprises 14 residues. Germline loops: CDR1 KGHDR, CDR2 SFDVKD. CDR3 residues: CATSDRGYLNEQFF. The CDR3 nucleotides read TGTGCCACCAGTGACAGAGGTTACTTAAATGAGCAGTTCTTC.

The chain links TRBV2 to TRBJ2-7; D is perhaps TRBD1 or TRBD2 (6 bases each). Germline V gene lookup returns CDR1 SNHLY and CDR2 FYNNEI. This CDR3 comprises 14 residues. The V and J ends lost 7 bases and 3 bases respectively, with 16 bases between them. The CDR3 sequence: CASNGRTANYEQYF. DNA for the CDR3: TGTGCCAGCAATGGGAGGACAGCGAACTACGAGCAGTACTTC.

The chain combines TRBV15 with TRBJ1-4, with D possibly being TRBD1 (6 bases). The V gene's germline CDR1 is LNHNV and CDR2 YYDKDF (reference sequence). The V end lost 5 bases, the J end lost 7 bases, and 17 bases lay between the germline ends. The CDR3 runs to 15 residues. For the CDR3, the DNA is TGTGCCACCAGCCTCACCAGGGGCACTTTTGAAAAACTGTTTTTT. This gives the protein CATSLTRGTFEKLFF.

V and J are TRBV29-1 and TRBJ2-2; 7 nucleotides agree with TRBD1. CDR1 and CDR2 from the germline V gene are SQVTM and ANQGSEA. The CDR3 is 13 residues long. The trim removed 4 bases at V and 5 bases at J, leaving 4 bases unmatched. CDR3 coding DNA: TGCAGCGTTGCGGTGACAGGGACCGGGGAGCTGTTTTTT. Protein product: CSVAVTGTGELFF.

The chain joins TRBV7-9 to TRBJ2-7, with 9 bases that match TRBD2. The junction had 5 bases not matched to a gene; V was cut back by 3 bases and J by 2 bases. CDR1 and CDR2 (germline): SEHNR, FQNEAQ (reference sequence). CDR3 length equals 15 residues. CDR3 sequence reads: CASSLTSGATYEQYF. Here the CDR3 DNA reads TGTGCCAGCAGCTTGACTAGCGGAGCCACCTACGAGCAGTACTTC.

V usage is TRBV5-6 and J usage is TRBJ2-3; D remains unclear. Per germline, CDR1 SGHDT and CDR2 YYEEEE. The CDR3 loop spans 14 amino acids. Trimming removed 5 bases at V and 2 bases at J, with 12 bases between. CDR3 sequence: CASSPQDPTDTQYF. DNA of the CDR3: TGTGCCAGCAGTCCTCAGGACCCCACAGATACGCAGTATTTT. Full variable domain (outside the CDR3, taken from reference TRBV5-6 and TRBJ2-3): DAGVTQSPTHLIKTRGQQVTLRCSPKSGHDTVSWYQQALGQGPQFIFQYYEEEERQRGNFPDRFSGHQFPNYSSELNVNALLLGDSALYLCASSPQDPTDTQYFGPGTRLTVL.

This clonotype was counted between two and nine times. This chain links TRBV29-1 with TRBJ2-1; no definite D call. This CDR3 is 13 amino acids long. Germline loops: CDR1 SQVTM, CDR2 ANQGSEA. The V and J ends lost 4 bases and 6 bases respectively, with 13 bases between them. The CDR3: CSVVERYPNEQFF. In DNA form, the CDR3 reads TGCAGCGTTGTTGAGAGATACCCCAATGAGCAGTTCTTC.

This clonotype was seen a single time. The genes are TRBV20-1 and TRBJ2-1, with TRBD2 matching over 12 bases. There are 18 residues in the CDR3. The V and J ends lost 3 bases and 7 bases, in that order; junction bases with no gene match: 16. Germline V gene sequence: CDR1 DFQATT, CDR2 SNEGSKA (reference sequence). The CDR3 sequence: CSASLGLLAGGPGNEQFF. CDR3 bases: TGCAGTGCTAGTTTGGGGCTGCTAGCGGGAGGGCCGGGTAATGAGCAGTTCTTC.

This clonotype was seen once. The chain has TRBV30 and TRBJ2-7, with unresolved D. Looked up from germline, CDR1 is GTSNPN and CDR2 is SVGIG (reference sequence). Between the trimmed V and J ends, which lost 1 base and 2 bases, there was a span of 9 bases. The CDR3 covers 13 residues. CDR3 amino acids: CAWSAQEPYEQYF. The DNA for the CDR3 is TGTGCCTGGAGTGCTCAGGAACCCTACGAGCAGTACTTC.

This clonotype has a handful of counts. The chain is built from TRBV27 and TRBJ2-1; D might be TRBD2 (6 bases). The CDR3 contains 16 residues. The ends were cut back, 3 bases at V and 4 bases at J, with 16 bases in the middle. Germline V gene lookup returns CDR1 MNHEY and CDR2 SMNVEV (reference sequence). CDR3 protein: CASSFPGGARYNEQFF. In nucleotides, the CDR3 is TGTGCCAGCAGTTTCCCAGGCGGGGCAAGGTACAATGAGCAGTTCTTC.